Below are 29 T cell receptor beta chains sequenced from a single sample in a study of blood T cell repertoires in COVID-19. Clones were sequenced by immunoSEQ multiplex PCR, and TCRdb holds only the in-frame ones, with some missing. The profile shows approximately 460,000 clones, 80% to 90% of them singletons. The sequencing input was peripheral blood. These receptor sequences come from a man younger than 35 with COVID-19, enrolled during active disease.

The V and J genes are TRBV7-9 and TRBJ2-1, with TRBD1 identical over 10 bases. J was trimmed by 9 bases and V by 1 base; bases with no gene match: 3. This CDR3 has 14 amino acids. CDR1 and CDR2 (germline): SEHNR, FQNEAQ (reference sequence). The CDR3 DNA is TGTGCCAGCAGCTTAGGACAGGGGGCGAGTGAGCAGTTCTTC. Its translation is CASSLGQGASEQFF.

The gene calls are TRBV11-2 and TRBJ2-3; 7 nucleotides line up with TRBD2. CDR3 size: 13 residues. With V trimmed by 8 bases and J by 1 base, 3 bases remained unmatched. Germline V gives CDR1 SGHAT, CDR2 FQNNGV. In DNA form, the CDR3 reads TGTGCCAGCGGTACTAGCGGCACAGATACGCAGTATTTT. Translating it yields CASGTSGTDTQYF.

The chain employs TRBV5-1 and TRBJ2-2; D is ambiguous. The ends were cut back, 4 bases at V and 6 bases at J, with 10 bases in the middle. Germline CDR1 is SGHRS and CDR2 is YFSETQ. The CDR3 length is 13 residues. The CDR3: CASSPVSAGELFF. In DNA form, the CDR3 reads TGCGCCAGCAGCCCCGTCAGTGCCGGGGAGCTGTTTTTT.

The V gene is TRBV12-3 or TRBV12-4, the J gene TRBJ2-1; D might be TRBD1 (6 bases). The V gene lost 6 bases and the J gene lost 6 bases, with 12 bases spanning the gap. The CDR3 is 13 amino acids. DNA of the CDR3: TGTGCCAGCAGGGGGCAGGGGAGCAATGAGCAGTTCTTC. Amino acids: CASRGQGSNEQFF.

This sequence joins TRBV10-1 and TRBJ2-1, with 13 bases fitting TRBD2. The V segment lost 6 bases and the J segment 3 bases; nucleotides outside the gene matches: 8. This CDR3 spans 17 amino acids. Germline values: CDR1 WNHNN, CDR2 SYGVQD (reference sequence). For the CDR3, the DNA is TGCGCCAGCAGGCGGACTAGCGGGAGCAAAGACTACAATGAGCAGTTCTTC. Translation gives CASRRTSGSKDYNEQFF.

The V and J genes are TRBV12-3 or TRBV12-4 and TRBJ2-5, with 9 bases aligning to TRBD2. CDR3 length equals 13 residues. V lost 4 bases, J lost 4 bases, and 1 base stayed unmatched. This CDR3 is CASSSLAGETQYF. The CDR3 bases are TGTGCCAGCAGTTCACTAGCGGGAGAGACCCAGTACTTC.

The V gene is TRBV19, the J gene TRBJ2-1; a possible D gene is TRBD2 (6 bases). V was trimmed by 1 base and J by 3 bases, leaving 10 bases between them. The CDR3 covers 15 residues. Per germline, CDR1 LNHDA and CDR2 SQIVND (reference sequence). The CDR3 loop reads CASSIAGLHYNEQFF. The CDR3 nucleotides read TGTGCCAGTAGTATAGCTGGACTACACTACAATGAGCAGTTCTTC.

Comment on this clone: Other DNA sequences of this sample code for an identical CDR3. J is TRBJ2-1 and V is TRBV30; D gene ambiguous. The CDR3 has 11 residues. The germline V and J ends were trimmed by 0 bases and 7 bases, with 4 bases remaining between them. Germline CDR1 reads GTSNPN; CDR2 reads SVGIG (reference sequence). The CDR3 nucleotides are TGTGCCTGGAGTGTACTAAATGAGCAGTTCTTC. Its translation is CAWSVLNEQFF.

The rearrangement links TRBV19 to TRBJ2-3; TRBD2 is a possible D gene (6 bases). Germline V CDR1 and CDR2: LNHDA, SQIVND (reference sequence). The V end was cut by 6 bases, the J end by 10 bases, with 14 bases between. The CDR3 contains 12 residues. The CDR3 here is CASSREGGAQYF. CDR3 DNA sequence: TGTGCCAGTAGCCGCGAGGGAGGCGCGCAGTATTTT.

CDR3 nucleotide sequence: TGTGCCAGCAGCTCACCGGGAGCGGAATTAGGCTACACCTTC. Translating gives CASSSPGAELGYTF. This rearrangement joins TRBV5-4 to TRBJ1-2; D uncertain. The CDR3 spans 14 residues. Germline values: CDR1 SGHNT, CDR2 YYREEE (reference sequence). V dropped 3 bases and J dropped 8 bases, with 17 bases sitting between them.

CDR3 loop: CASSASASGRAGETQYF. The CDR3 nucleotides are TGTGCCAGCAGTGCCTCCGCTAGCGGGAGGGCCGGAGAGACCCAGTACTTC. This chain links TRBV6-1 with TRBJ2-5; 12 bases map to TRBD2. This CDR3 has 17 amino acids. CDR1 and CDR2 (germline): MNHNS, SASEGT. After removal of 4 bases from V and 4 bases from J, the junction contained 10 bases not matched to a gene.

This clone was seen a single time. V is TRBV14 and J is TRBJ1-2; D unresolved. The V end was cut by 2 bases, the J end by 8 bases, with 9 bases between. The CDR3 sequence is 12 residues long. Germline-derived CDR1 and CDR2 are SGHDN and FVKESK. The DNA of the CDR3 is TGTGCCAGCAGCCAATTGGAGAGGGGCTACACCTTC. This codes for CASSQLERGYTF.

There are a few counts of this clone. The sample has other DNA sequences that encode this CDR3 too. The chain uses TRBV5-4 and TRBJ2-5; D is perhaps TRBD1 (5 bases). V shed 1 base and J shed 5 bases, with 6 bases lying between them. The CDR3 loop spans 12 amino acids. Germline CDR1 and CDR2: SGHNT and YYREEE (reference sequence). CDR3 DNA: TGTGCCAGCAGCTTGTCAGGGGAGACCCAGTACTTC. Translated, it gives CASSLSGETQYF.

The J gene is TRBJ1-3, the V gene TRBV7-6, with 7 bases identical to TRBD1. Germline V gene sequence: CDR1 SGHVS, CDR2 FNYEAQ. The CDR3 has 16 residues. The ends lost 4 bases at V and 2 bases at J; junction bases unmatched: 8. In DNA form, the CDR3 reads TGTGCCAGCAGCTCGAGACTCGGGACAGCTGGAAACACCATATATTTT. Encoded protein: CASSSRLGTAGNTIYF.

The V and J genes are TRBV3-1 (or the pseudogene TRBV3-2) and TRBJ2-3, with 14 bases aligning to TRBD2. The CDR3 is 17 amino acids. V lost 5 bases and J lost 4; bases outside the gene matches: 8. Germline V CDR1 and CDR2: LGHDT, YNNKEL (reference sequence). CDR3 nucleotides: TGTGCCAGCAGCACGGGACTAGCGGGAGTTTTTGCAGATACGCAGTATTTT. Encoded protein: CASSTGLAGVFADTQYF.

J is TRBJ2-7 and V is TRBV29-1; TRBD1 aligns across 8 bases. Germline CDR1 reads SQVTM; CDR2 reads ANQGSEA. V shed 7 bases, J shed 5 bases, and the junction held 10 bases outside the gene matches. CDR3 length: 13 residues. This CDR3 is CSAGWTGSHEQYF. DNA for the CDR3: TGCAGCGCGGGGTGGACAGGGTCCCACGAGCAGTACTTC.

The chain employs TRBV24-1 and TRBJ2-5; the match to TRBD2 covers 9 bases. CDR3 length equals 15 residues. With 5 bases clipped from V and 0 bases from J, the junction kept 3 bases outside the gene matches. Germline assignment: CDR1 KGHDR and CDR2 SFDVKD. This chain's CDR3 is CATSAAGGNQETQYF. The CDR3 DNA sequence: TGTGCCACCAGTGCCGCGGGAGGGAACCAAGAGACCCAGTACTTC.

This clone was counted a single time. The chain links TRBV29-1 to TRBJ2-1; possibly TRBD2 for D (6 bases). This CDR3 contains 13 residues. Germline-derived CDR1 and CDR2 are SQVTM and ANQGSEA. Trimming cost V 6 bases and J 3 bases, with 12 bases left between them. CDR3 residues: CSVGAGRYNEQFF. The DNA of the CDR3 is TGCAGCGTCGGAGCGGGTCGCTACAATGAGCAGTTCTTC.

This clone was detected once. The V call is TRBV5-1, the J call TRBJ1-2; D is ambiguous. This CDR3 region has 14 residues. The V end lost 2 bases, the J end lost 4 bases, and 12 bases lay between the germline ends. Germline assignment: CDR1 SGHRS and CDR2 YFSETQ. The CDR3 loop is CASSLEGDRYGYTF. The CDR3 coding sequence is TGCGCCAGCAGCTTAGAGGGAGACCGCTATGGCTACACCTTC.

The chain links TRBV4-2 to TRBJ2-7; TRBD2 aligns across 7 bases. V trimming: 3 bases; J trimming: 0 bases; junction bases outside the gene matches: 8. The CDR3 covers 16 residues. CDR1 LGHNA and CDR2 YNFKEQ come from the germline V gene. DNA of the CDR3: TGTGCCAGCAGCCAGCCGCTAGCGGACCGCTCCTACGAGCAGTACTTC. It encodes CASSQPLADRSYEQYF.

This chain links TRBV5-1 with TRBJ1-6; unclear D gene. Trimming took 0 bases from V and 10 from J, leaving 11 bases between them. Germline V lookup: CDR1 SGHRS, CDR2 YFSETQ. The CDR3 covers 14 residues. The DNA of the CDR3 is TGCGCCAGCAGCTTGGGCCCGGGTGGGTCACCCCTCCACTTT. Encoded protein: CASSLGPGGSPLHF.

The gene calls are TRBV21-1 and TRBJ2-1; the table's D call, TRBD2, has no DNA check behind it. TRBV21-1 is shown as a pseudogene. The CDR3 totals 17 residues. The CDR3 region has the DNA TGTGCCAGCAGCAAAAACCAGGCTAGCGGGAGCGACAATGAGCAGTTCTTC. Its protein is CASSKNQASGSDNEQFF.

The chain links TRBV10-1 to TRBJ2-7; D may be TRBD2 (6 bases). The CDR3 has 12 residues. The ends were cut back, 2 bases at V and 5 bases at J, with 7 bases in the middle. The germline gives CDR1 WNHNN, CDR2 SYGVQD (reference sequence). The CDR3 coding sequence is TGCGCCAGCAGTGAGACGGGGGACGAGCAGTACTTC. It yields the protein CASSETGDEQYF.

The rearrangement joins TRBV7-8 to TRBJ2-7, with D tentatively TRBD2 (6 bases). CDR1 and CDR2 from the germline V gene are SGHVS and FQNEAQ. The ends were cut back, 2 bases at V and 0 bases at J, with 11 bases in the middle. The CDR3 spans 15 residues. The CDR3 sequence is CASSLSGLGSYEQYF. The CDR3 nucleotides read TGTGCCAGCAGCTTATCGGGACTCGGCTCCTACGAGCAGTACTTC.

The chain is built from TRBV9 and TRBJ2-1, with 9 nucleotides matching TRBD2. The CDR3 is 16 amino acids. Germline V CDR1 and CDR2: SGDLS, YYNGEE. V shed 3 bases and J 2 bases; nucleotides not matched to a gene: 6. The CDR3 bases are TGTGCCAGCAGCGGCAGAATAGCGGGAGCCTACAATGAGCAGTTCTTC. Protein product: CASSGRIAGAYNEQFF.

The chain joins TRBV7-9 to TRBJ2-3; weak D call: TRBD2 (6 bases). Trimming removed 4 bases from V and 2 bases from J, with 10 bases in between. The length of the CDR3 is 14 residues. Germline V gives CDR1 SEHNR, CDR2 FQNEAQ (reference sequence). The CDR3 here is CASSSGLSTDTQYF. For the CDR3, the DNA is TGTGCCAGCAGCTCGGGACTTTCCACAGATACGCAGTATTTT.

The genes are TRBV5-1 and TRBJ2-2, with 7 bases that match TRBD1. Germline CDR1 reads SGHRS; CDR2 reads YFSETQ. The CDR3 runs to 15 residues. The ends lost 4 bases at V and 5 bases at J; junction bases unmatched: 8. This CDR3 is CASSKSTGATGELFF. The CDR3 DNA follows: TGCGCCAGCAGCAAATCCACAGGGGCGACCGGGGAGCTGTTTTTT.

CDR3 in DNA: TGTGCCAGCAGCTTGGGTTCGGCGGGTGGCTACACCTTC. This gives the protein CASSLGSAGGYTF. The chain has TRBV5-6 and TRBJ1-2, with D uncertain. There are 13 residues in the CDR3. The germline V and J ends were trimmed by 0 bases and 7 bases, with 10 bases remaining between them. Germline V gene sequence: CDR1 SGHDT, CDR2 YYEEEE.

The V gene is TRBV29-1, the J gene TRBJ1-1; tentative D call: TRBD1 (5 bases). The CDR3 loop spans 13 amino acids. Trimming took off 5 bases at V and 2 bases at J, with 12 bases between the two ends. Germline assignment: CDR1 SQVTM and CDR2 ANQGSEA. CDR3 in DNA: TGCAGCGTTAACCGGGACTTCAACACTGAAGCTTTCTTT. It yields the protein CSVNRDFNTEAFF. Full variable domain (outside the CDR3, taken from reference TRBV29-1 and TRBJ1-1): SAVISQKPSRDICQRGTSLTIQCQVDSQVTMMFWYRQQPGQSLTLIATANQGSEATYESGFVIDKFPISRPNLTFSTLTVSNMSPEDSSIYLCSVNRDFNTEAFFGQGTRLTVV.